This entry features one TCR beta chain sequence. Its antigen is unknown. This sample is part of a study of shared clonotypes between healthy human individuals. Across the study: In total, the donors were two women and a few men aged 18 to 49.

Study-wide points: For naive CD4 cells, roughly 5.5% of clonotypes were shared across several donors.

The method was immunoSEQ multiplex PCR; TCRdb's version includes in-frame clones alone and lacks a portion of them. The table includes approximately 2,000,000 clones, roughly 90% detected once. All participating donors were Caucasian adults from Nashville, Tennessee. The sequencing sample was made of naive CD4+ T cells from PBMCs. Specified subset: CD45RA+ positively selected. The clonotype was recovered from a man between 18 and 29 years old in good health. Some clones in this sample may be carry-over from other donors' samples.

In DNA, the CDR3 is TGTGCCAGCAGCCCAGGGCGTGTCTCCTACAATGAGCAGTTCTTC. It encodes CASSPGRVSYNEQFF. The chain has TRBV5-6 and TRBJ2-1; tentatively, D is TRBD1 (5 bases). In germline, CDR1 is SGHDT, CDR2 YYEEEE. The CDR3 runs to 15 residues. Trimming cost V 4 bases and J 0 bases, with 11 bases left between them.